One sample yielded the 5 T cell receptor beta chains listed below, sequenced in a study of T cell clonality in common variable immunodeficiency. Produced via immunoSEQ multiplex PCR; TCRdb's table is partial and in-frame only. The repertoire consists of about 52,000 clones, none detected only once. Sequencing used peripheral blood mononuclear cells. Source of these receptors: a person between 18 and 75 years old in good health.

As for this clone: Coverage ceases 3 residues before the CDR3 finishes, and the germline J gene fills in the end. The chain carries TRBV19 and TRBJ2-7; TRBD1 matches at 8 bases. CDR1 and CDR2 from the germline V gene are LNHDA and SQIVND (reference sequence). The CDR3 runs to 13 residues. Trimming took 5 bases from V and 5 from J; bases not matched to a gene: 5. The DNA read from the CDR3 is TGTGCCAGTAGTGACAGGGGATCCGACGAG. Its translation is CASSDRGSDE. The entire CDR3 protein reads CASSDRGSDEQYF.

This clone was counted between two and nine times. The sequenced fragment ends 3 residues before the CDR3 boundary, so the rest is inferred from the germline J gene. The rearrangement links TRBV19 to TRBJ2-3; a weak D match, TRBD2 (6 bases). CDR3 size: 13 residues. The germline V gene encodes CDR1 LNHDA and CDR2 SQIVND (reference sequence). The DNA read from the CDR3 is TGTGCCAGCAAGGCTAGCGAGAGAGAGACG. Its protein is CASKASERET. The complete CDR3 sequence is CASKASERETQYF. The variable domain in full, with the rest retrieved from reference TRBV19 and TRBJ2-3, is DGGITQSPKYLFRKEGQNVTLSCEQNLNHDAMYWYRQDPGQGLRLIYYSQIVNDFQKGDIAEGYSVSREKKESFPLTVTSAQKNPTAFYLCASKASERETQYFGPGTRLTVL.

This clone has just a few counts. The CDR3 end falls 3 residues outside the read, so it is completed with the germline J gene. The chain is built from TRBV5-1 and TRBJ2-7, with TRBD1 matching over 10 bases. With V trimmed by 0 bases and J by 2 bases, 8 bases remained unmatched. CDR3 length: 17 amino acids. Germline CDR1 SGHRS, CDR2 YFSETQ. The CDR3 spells CASSLGGQGSFAYEQYF. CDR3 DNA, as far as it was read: TGCGCCAGCAGCTTGGGGGGACAGGGGTCATTCGCCTACGAG.

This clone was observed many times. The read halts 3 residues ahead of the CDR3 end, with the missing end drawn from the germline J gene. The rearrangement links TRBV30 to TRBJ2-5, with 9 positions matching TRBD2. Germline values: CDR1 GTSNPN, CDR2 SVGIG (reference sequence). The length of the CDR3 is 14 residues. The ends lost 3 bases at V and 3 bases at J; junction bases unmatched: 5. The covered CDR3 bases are TGTGCCTGGAGAAGAGCGGGAGGCGAAGAGACC. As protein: CAWRRAGGEET. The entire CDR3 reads CAWRRAGGEETQYF.

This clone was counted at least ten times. The covered CDR3 bases are TGTGCCATCAGTCCTAGCGGGGGCTCCTACAATGAG. It encodes CAISPSGGSYNE. The whole CDR3 is CAISPSGGSYNEQFF. This rearrangement joins TRBV10-3 to TRBJ2-1; 10 nucleotides agree with TRBD2. The read gets to within 3 residues of the CDR3 end, and the germline J gene fills in the rest. V was pared by 5 bases and J by 0 bases, with 1 base of the junction left unmatched. CDR3 length equals 15 residues. CDR1 is ENHRY, CDR2 SYGVKD, per germline.